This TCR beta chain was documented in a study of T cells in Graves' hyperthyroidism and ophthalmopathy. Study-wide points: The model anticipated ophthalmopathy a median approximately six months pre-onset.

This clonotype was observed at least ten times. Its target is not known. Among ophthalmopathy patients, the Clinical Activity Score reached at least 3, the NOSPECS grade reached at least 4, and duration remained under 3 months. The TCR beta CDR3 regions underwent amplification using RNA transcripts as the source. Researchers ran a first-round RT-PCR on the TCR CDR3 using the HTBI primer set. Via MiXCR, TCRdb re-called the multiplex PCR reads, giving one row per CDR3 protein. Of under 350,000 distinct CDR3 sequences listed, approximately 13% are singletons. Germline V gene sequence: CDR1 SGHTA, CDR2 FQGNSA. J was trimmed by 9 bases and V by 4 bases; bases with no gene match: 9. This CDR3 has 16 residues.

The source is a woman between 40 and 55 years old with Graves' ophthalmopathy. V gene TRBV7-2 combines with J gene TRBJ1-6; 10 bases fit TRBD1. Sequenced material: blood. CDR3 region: CASSSLPGQGISPLHF. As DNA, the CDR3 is TGTGCCAGCAGCTCCCTTCCGGGACAGGGGATTTCACCCCTCCACTTT.